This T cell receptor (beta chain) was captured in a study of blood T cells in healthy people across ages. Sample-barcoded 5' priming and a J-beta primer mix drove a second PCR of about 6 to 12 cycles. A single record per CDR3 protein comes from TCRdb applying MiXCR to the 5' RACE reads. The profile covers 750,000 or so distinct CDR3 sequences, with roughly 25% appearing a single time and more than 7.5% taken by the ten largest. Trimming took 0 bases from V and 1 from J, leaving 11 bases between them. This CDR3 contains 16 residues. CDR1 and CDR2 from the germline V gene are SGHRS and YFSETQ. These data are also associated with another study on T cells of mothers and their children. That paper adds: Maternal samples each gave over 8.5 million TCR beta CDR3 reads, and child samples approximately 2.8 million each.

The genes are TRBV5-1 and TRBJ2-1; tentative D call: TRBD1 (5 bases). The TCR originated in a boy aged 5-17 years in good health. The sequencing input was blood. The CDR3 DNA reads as TGCGCCAGCAGCTTGGAGGCAGGGCAGTCCTACAATGAGCAGTTCTTC. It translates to CASSLEAGQSYNEQFF.